This T cell receptor (beta chain) derives from a study of beta chain features in type 1 diabetes. Findings of the study overall: HLA influence on TCRB rearrangement stayed unresolved here. Patients and controls would share equally any PCR tilt toward shorter templates.

Every isolated RNA sample was fully reverse transcribed, so sequencing captured expressed TCRB transcripts. The protocol was immunoSEQ multiplex PCR, while the TCRdb copy is restricted to in-frame clones and leaves out a portion. The sample contains just over 600,000 clones, roughly a sixth of which appear only once. Germline CDR1 is LGHNA and CDR2 is YNFKEQ. V gave up 0 bases and J gave up 5 bases, with 11 bases separating them. The CDR3 is 14 residues long. Sorting with CD45RO/CCR7/CD25/CD127/CD95/CD27 yielded naive, central memory, regulatory and stem-like memory CD4+ cells. As for this clone: Its antigen is unidentified.

The genes are TRBV4-2 and TRBJ2-7, with D perhaps TRBD1 (5 bases). The clonotype comes from a man aged 18-30 years in good health. The sample taken for sequencing was naive CD4+ T cells from blood. In DNA, the CDR3 is TGTGCCAGCAGCCAAGAGCAGGGATACCACGAGCAGTACTTC. Translated: CASSQEQGYHEQYF.